Listed here are 29 T cell receptor beta chains from one sample, sequenced in a study of cytomegalovirus exposure and HLA in healthy donors (dated by TCRdb to 2015 to 2018). Libraries were prepared through the immunoSEQ multiplex PCR assay. The multiplex PCR relied on a mix of 60 forward primers for TCR Vbeta segments and 13 reverse primers for TCR Jbeta segments. As stored in TCRdb, this immuneACCESS dataset retains in-frame rearrangements with V and J assigned. A fraction of the clones does not appear; measured against another copy, unresolved V genes explain less than half of the discrepancy, and the remainder lacks a known reason. Recorded for this sample are approximately 180,000 clones; about 13% of them occurred a single time. The ten biggest clones cover under 10% of the sample. Sequences were obtained from PBMCs. The origin of the receptors is a man aged 45-65 years in good health and CMV-seropositive.

The chain employs TRBV7-8 and TRBJ1-1; no clear D. The CDR3 runs to 15 residues. The germline V gene encodes CDR1 SGHVS and CDR2 FQNEAQ. Trimming took off 2 bases at V and 1 base at J, with 11 bases between the two ends. CDR3 amino acids: CASSLNTPRNTEAFF. The DNA of the CDR3 is TGTGCCAGCAGCTTAAATACCCCGAGGAACACTGAAGCTTTCTTT.

The rearrangement uses TRBV10-3 and TRBJ2-7, with 7 bases fitting TRBD1. Germline V CDR1 and CDR2: ENHRY, SYGVKD. J gave up 2 bases and V 6 bases, and 4 bases lay outside the gene matches. The CDR3 consists of 13 residues. This CDR3 reads CAIRGDSAYEQYV. CDR3 DNA sequence: TGTGCCATCAGGGGGGACAGCGCCTACGAGCAGTACGTC.

The chain uses TRBV11-3 and TRBJ2-5, with D uncertain. CDR3 length: 11 amino acids. The germline V gene encodes CDR1 SGHNT and CDR2 YENEEA. Trimming removed 5 bases from V and 5 bases from J, with 6 bases in between. CDR3 in amino acids: CASSLRETQYF. CDR3 coding DNA: TGTGCCAGCAGCCTCCGGGAGACCCAGTACTTC.

The CDR3 region has the DNA TGTGCCAGCAGCGGAGCAACTAATGAAAAACTGTTTTTT. The encoded protein is CASSGATNEKLFF. The chain recombines TRBV11-3 with TRBJ1-4; D is undetermined. CDR3 length equals 13 residues. Trimming shortened V by 5 bases and J by 0 bases, and 4 bases separated the two germline ends. The germline V gene encodes CDR1 SGHNT and CDR2 YENEEA.

The chain uses TRBV7-2 and TRBJ2-3, with TRBD1 matching 9 bases. Germline V gene sequence: CDR1 SGHTA, CDR2 FQGNSA. With 4 bases clipped from V and 5 bases from J, the junction kept 4 bases outside the gene matches. CDR3 length equals 14 residues. The CDR3 coding sequence is TGTGCCAGCAGCTCGGGACAGGGAAAAGATACGCAGTATTTT. This gives the protein CASSSGQGKDTQYF.

This clone has more than one count but fewer than ten. Additional DNA sequences in this sample encode the identical CDR3. This sequence joins TRBV9 and TRBJ2-3; 16 nucleotides match TRBD2. The CDR3 runs 18 residues. The germline V gene has CDR1 SGDLS and CDR2 YYNGEE. V was pared by 2 bases and J by 4 bases, with 7 bases of the junction left unmatched. The CDR3 nucleotides read TGTGCCAGCAGCGTCCTCGGGACTAGCGGGGGGGCCCCAGATACGCAGTATTTT. Protein sequence: CASSVLGTSGGAPDTQYF.

This clone was counted between two and nine times. J is TRBJ1-1 and V is TRBV29-1, with no clear D. Between the trimmed V and J ends, which lost 4 bases and 3 bases, there was a span of 9 bases. Germline lookup yields CDR1 SQVTM and CDR2 ANQGSEA. This CDR3 region has 12 residues. This chain's CDR3 is CSVGLQYTEAFF. CDR3 coding DNA: TGCAGCGTTGGACTACAGTACACTGAAGCTTTCTTT.

This sequence joins TRBV5-5 and TRBJ1-4, with 11 nucleotides matching TRBD1. Losses at the gene ends were 3 bases for V and 2 bases for J; bases not matched to a gene: 3. The V gene's germline CDR1 is SGHKS and CDR2 YYEKEE (reference sequence). The CDR3 runs to 16 residues. CDR3 protein: CASSSGQGGTNEKLFF. In DNA, the CDR3 is TGTGCCAGCAGCTCGGGACAGGGGGGGACTAATGAAAAACTGTTTTTT. The full variable domain, in which reference TRBV5-5 and TRBJ1-4 provide the parts outside the CDR3, is DAGVTQSPTHLIKTRGQQVTLRCSPISGHKSVSWYQQVLGQGPQFIFQYYEKEERGRGNFPDRFSARQFPNYSSELNVNALLLGDSALYLCASSSGQGGTNEKLFFGSGTQLSVL.

The V call is TRBV4-3, the J call TRBJ1-2; 8 nucleotides match TRBD1. There are 15 residues in the CDR3. V dropped 0 bases and J dropped 8; count of bases not matched to a gene: 8. Germline loops: CDR1 LGHNA, CDR2 YSLEER. The CDR3 DNA reads as TGCGCCAGCAGCCAAGAAACAGGGGGGGGGCGCGGCTACACCTTC. Translation: CASSQETGGGRGYTF.

The J gene is TRBJ1-1, the V gene TRBV27, with a tentative D call TRBD1 (6 bases). Germline CDR1 reads MNHEY; CDR2 reads SMNVEV (reference sequence). V dropped 8 bases and J dropped 2 bases, with 21 bases sitting between them. The CDR3 spans 16 residues. The chain's CDR3 is CASAPRGGARNTEAFF. The CDR3 DNA is TGTGCCAGCGCCCCCCGGGGGGGGGCAAGAAACACTGAAGCTTTCTTT.

V and J are TRBV6-1 and TRBJ1-1; maybe TRBD1 (6 bases). The germline V gene encodes CDR1 MNHNS and CDR2 SASEGT. V shed 6 bases and J shed 1 base, with 12 bases lying between them. The CDR3 is 14 residues long. The CDR3 region has the DNA TGTGCCAGCAGGCAGGGGTGGAAGAACACTGAAGCTTTCTTT. As protein: CASRQGWKNTEAFF.

V gene TRBV5-4 combines with J gene TRBJ2-5; 8 positions match TRBD2. The CDR3 contains 15 residues. Trimming removed 2 bases from V and 2 bases from J; junction bases left unmatched: 5. Germline CDR1 reads SGHNT; CDR2 reads YYREEE (reference sequence). The CDR3 spells CASSFVAGGQETQYF. Written as DNA, the CDR3 is TGTGCCAGCAGCTTTGTGGCGGGGGGACAAGAGACCCAGTACTTC.

This clone was picked up a small number of times. V and J are TRBV7-2 and TRBJ2-1, with 14 bases fitting TRBD2. The germline CDR1 and CDR2 sequences are SGHTA and FQGNSA. V shed 1 base and J 7 bases; nucleotides not matched to a gene: 9. The CDR3 loop spans 18 amino acids. CDR3 DNA: TGTGCCAGCAGCTTAGTGGGGACTAGCGGGAGCAGGGGGAATGAGCAGTTCTTC. Its translation: CASSLVGTSGSRGNEQFF.

The V gene is TRBV6-6, the J gene TRBJ1-2; tentative D call: TRBD1 (6 bases). CDR1 is MNHNY, CDR2 SVGAGI, per germline (reference sequence). The CDR3 spans 15 residues. V was clipped by 5 bases and J by 0 bases, with 13 bases between them. In nucleotides, the CDR3 is TGTGCCAGCAGTCCCCCGACAGGATCTAACTATGGCTACACCTTC. It yields the protein CASSPPTGSNYGYTF.

CDR3 in amino acids: CASSSGTSGGAFETQYF. In nucleotides, the CDR3 is TGTGCCAGCAGCTCCGGGACTAGCGGGGGGGCCTTTGAGACCCAGTACTTC. The chain carries TRBV5-5 and TRBJ2-5; 16 positions agree with TRBD2. CDR1 is SGHKS and CDR2 is YYEKEE in the germline V gene (reference sequence). V dropped 3 bases and J dropped 5; count of bases not matched to a gene: 7. The CDR3 is 17 amino acids.

A few counts support this clone. This chain connects TRBV6-5 to TRBJ1-6, with D perhaps matching TRBD1 (5 bases). CDR3 length: 13 amino acids. CDR1 is MNHEY and CDR2 is SVGAGI in the germline V gene. Deletions cut 5 bases from V and 8 bases from J, with 10 bases between. The CDR3 sequence is CASSRQPDSPLHF. The DNA for the CDR3 is TGTGCCAGCAGTCGACAGCCGGATTCACCCCTCCACTTT.

The rearrangement links TRBV7-2 to TRBJ2-2; a weak D match, TRBD1 (5 bases). Germline-derived CDR1 and CDR2 are SGHTA and FQGNSA. The CDR3 totals 16 residues. The V and J ends lost 2 bases and 0 bases respectively, with 10 bases between them. CDR3 amino acids: CASSLKQDANTGELFF. As DNA, the CDR3 is TGTGCCAGCAGCTTAAAACAGGACGCGAACACCGGGGAGCTGTTTTTT.

This sequence joins TRBV5-1 and TRBJ2-5; 8 bases fit TRBD1. The CDR3 is made up of 16 amino acids. V shed 0 bases, J shed 1 base, and the junction held 5 bases outside the gene matches. CDR1 and CDR2 (germline): SGHRS, YFSETQ. The CDR3 protein is CASSLDGRGLQETQYF. DNA of the CDR3: TGCGCCAGCAGCTTGGATGGCAGGGGGCTCCAAGAGACCCAGTACTTC.

This clone was counted between two and nine times. The CDR3: CASSFWTSFSNQPQHF. The CDR3 DNA follows: TGTGCCAGCAGTTTTTGGACAAGTTTTAGCAATCAGCCCCAGCATTTT. The chain combines TRBV27 with TRBJ1-5, with D perhaps matching TRBD1 (5 bases). Trimming removed 3 bases at V and 0 bases at J, with 12 bases between. CDR1 and CDR2 from the germline V gene are MNHEY and SMNVEV (reference sequence). CDR3 length: 16 amino acids.

This chain links TRBV27 with TRBJ2-1, with no clear D. The CDR3 sequence is 18 residues long. Germline V gene lookup returns CDR1 MNHEY and CDR2 SMNVEV (reference sequence). Trimming removed 3 bases from V and 0 bases from J, with 18 bases in between. The CDR3 region is CASSLRILRSFSYNEQFF. The DNA for the CDR3 is TGTGCCAGCAGTTTGAGGATTCTACGCTCATTCTCCTACAATGAGCAGTTCTTC.

The CDR3 protein is CASSLALAVYEQYF. CDR3 sequence (DNA): TGTGCCAGCAGCTTAGCATTGGCGGTCTACGAGCAGTACTTC. V usage is TRBV5-6 and J usage is TRBJ2-7; D gene ambiguous. The CDR3 spans 14 residues. Trimming cost V 2 bases and J 3 bases, with 12 bases left between them. CDR1 SGHDT and CDR2 YYEEEE come from the germline V gene.

The chain is built from TRBV7-9 and TRBJ1-1; a possible D gene is TRBD1 (5 bases). V was cut by 4 bases and J by 0 bases, with 6 bases left in between. This CDR3 is 13 amino acids long. CDR1 is SEHNR, CDR2 FQNEAQ, per germline (reference sequence). CDR3 loop: CASSSTVNTEAFF. The CDR3 DNA sequence: TGTGCCAGCAGCTCGACAGTGAACACTGAAGCTTTCTTT.

This clone was observed a handful of times. The chain links TRBV4-1 to TRBJ2-1, with 8 bases aligning to TRBD1. Per the germline V gene, CDR1 is MGHRA and CDR2 is YSYEKL. The CDR3 is 16 amino acids. V was pared by 0 bases and J by 4 bases, with 5 bases of the junction left unmatched. CDR3 nucleotide sequence: TGCGCCAGCAGCCAAGAAATGACAGGGGTGTACAATGAGCAGTTCTTC. Translated: CASSQEMTGVYNEQFF.

The chain links TRBV4-2 to TRBJ2-1, with D maybe TRBD1 (6 bases). V lost 0 bases and J 1 base, leaving 10 bases between the germline ends. The CDR3 extends over 16 amino acids. Germline CDR1 and CDR2: LGHNA and YNFKEQ. The CDR3 here is CASSQDRGGSYNEQFF. CDR3 in DNA: TGTGCCAGCAGCCAAGACAGGGGTGGTTCCTACAATGAGCAGTTCTTC.

This clone was found a few times. This sequence joins TRBV7-9 and TRBJ1-1; perhaps TRBD1 as D (5 bases). In germline, CDR1 is SEHNR, CDR2 FQNEAQ (reference sequence). The CDR3 has 14 residues. Deletions cut 1 base from V and 5 bases from J, with 11 bases between. The CDR3 sequence: CASSLEGYPTEAFF. CDR3 sequence (DNA): TGTGCCAGCAGCTTAGAGGGGTACCCAACTGAAGCTTTCTTT.

This clone was seen a few times. The genes are TRBV5-1 and TRBJ2-3; D may be TRBD1 (6 bases). The CDR3 spans 17 residues. V was shortened by 0 bases and J by 2 bases, with 16 bases between the two germline ends. Germline V gives CDR1 SGHRS, CDR2 YFSETQ. The CDR3 loop reads CASSLATDSQITDTQYF. The DNA of the CDR3 is TGCGCCAGCAGCTTGGCTACGGACAGCCAGATCACAGATACGCAGTATTTT.

This clone has just a few counts. The chain uses TRBV11-3 and TRBJ1-2, with 8 bases that match TRBD1. CDR3 length: 17 residues. Germline CDR1 SGHNT, CDR2 YENEEA. After removal of 0 bases from V and 4 bases from J, the junction contained 10 bases not matched to a gene. The CDR3 is CASSLEGSGGRSYGYTF. DNA of the CDR3: TGTGCCAGCAGCTTAGAAGGCTCAGGGGGCAGGAGCTATGGCTACACCTTC.

This rearrangement joins TRBV4-1 to TRBJ1-1, with 8 bases fitting TRBD1. CDR1 and CDR2 from the germline V gene are MGHRA and YSYEKL. The CDR3 spans 16 residues. J gave up 5 bases and V 0 bases, and 8 bases lay outside the gene matches. CDR3 in amino acids: CASSQETGGFDTEAFF. The CDR3 bases are TGCGCCAGCAGCCAAGAAACAGGGGGGTTTGATACTGAAGCTTTCTTT.

This clone came up once. V is TRBV18 and J is TRBJ1-6; 8 nucleotides line up with TRBD1. The length of the CDR3 is 14 residues. V gave up 5 bases and J gave up 6 bases; unmatched junction bases: 3. Germline CDR1 KGHSH, CDR2 LQKENI. CDR3 sequence: CASSGQGANSPLHF. CDR3 coding DNA: TGTGCCAGCTCAGGCCAGGGGGCTAATTCACCCCTCCACTTT.